This T cell receptor (beta chain) derives from a study of CD4 T cells in relation to SARS-CoV-2 and coronaviruses. Trimming took 3 bases from V and 7 from J; bases not matched to a gene: 12. This CDR3 spans 16 amino acids. The germline CDR1 and CDR2 sequences are KGHSH and LQKENI. Study-level findings and limits: Memory recall responses, not primary responses primed in culture, are what the assay detects.

Turning to this clone: Its antigen is unknown.

Profiling relied on immunoSEQ multiplex PCR, and the TCRdb table lists in-frame clones only, not all of them. Of about 43,000 clones listed, roughly 82% are singletons. The chain employs TRBV18 and TRBJ1-5; 7 bases are shared with TRBD1. Input material: naive CD4+ T cells from PBMCs, cultured in vitro. As for subset: naive CD4+ T cells isolated by negative enrichment. This TCR came from an adult with COVID-19. CDR3: CASSPDRAGDEQPQHF. In nucleotides, the CDR3 is TGTGCCAGCTCACCCGACAGGGCAGGGGACGAACAGCCCCAGCATTTT.